This T cell receptor beta chain appears in the sequencing data of a study of technical replicates of blood from a handful of donors. Here immunoSEQ multiplex PCR was the method, and the copy in TCRdb shows in-frame clones only, minus some. The repertoire holds 90,000 or so clones, with 85% to 95% as singletons. Germline CDR1 MGHDK, CDR2 SYGVNS. The CDR3 has 16 residues. Trimming cost V 4 bases and J 12 bases; bases outside gene matches: 18. This sequence originates from a human donor in good health. The sample consisted of T cells isolated from PBMCs. The chain couples TRBV25-1 to TRBJ1-1, with 9 bases aligning to TRBD1. The chain's CDR3 is CASSVQGQGFFQPTFF. The CDR3, as DNA: TGTGCCAGCAGTGTTCAGGGACAGGGTTTTTTCCAGCCAACTTTCTTT.